This T cell receptor (beta chain) was captured by sequencing in a study of regulatory T cells in long-lasting Graves disease. General study findings and limits: Persistent disease favored TRBV28, TRBJ1-2 and TRBJ2-5. Reduced TCR diversity was observed in persistent Graves' patients versus newly diagnosed patients.

The sample's time point: newly diagnosed GD, antithyroid drugs for less than 3 months. From PBMCs, RNA was extracted and then used to make the TCR library. Patients came through an endocrinology department, and that department was in Xi'an, China. The EDTA tubes were filled with nine milliliters of drawn peripheral blood. A remark on this clonotype: Its antigen is undetermined. This may be a read error: a much more frequent sequence differs by one nucleotide. This CDR3 fails to terminate in the conserved phenylalanine or tryptophan, so it likely reflects a read error.

Construction of the TCR beta libraries employed iRepertoire HTBI primers in conjunction with Arm-PCR of CDR3 regions. One entry per CDR3 protein results from TCRdb running MiXCR on the multiplex PCR reads. Of 400,000 to 650,000 distinct CDR3 sequences in the sample, around 16% were seen once. V was trimmed by 4 bases and J by 1 base, leaving 11 bases between them. CDR1 and CDR2 (germline): SGHNT, YYREEE (reference sequence). The CDR3 contains 14 residues. This same sample was also part of a study on T cells in Graves' hyperthyroidism and ophthalmopathy.

The chain combines TRBV5-4 with TRBJ2-5; D perhaps matches TRBD2 (6 bases). Here the sequenced sample was peripheral blood mononuclear cells (PBMCs), taken at new diagnosis, from a patient treated with antithyroid drugs. This TCR was recovered from a middle-aged woman with Graves disease. CDR3 region: CASSRDSGQETQYL. The CDR3 region has the DNA TGTGCCAGCAGCCGGGACTCGGGCCAAGAGACCCAGTACCTC.